This record looks at one T cell receptor (beta chain) sequence and its context. The antigen remains undetermined. The entry originates in a study of memory CD4+ T cells and cytomegalovirus serostatus. In the original workflow: After removing out-of-frame reads, 2,204,828 distinct TCRbeta sequences remained. TCRdb's table, derived via immunoSEQ multiplex PCR, lists solely in-frame clones and lacks some. That table gives V, J and clone size, and the DNA gave D and trimming. The table includes approximately 53,000 clones, over 65% detected once. The sort gate was single viable CD3+CD4+CD8-CD45RO+ cells for memory CD4+ T cells. Total CD4+ T cells were enriched by CD4 positive selection. Study-level findings and limits: A US-trained random forest predicted CMV serostatus with median AUC roughly 0.91.

The sequence came from an adult in good health and CMV-seronegative. Sequences were obtained from memory CD4+ T cells from blood.

The CDR3: CASSLDEGSGQPQHF. The DNA of the CDR3 is TGTGCCAGCAGCTTAGACGAGGGGTCGGGTCAGCCCCAGCATTTT. The genes are TRBV7-6 and TRBJ1-5; a possible D gene is TRBD1 (5 bases). V lost 1 base and J lost 6, with 13 bases in between. Germline-derived CDR1 and CDR2 are SGHVS and FNYEAQ. This CDR3 contains 15 residues.